A single sample is the source of the 10 T cell receptor beta chains below, sequenced in a study of response to subunit inactivated influenza vaccine. TCRdb re-called the RT-PCR reads with MiXCR, one entry per CDR3 protein. The data contain under 750,000 distinct CDR3 sequences, approximately 10% of them singletons. Sample: PBMCs from blood, taken on the day of vaccination. All receptors come from a man between 45 and 60 years old who received an inactivated influenza vaccine.

This clonotype was recorded a few times. The V gene is TRBV6-1, the J gene TRBJ2-1; 12 positions agree with TRBD2. The CDR3 has 16 residues. V lost 7 bases to trimming and J lost 4 bases; unmatched junction nucleotides: 8. Germline V lookup: CDR1 MNHNS, CDR2 SASEGT. DNA of the CDR3: TGTGCCAGCAAACCGACTAGCGGGAGCACGTACAATGAGCAGTTCTTC. This gives the protein CASKPTSGSTYNEQFF.

This clonotype was observed a few times. The chain has TRBV20-1 and TRBJ2-1, with D unresolved. Germline V gene lookup returns CDR1 DFQATT and CDR2 SNEGSKA (reference sequence). The length of the CDR3 is 14 residues. Trimming shortened V by 4 bases and J by 0 bases, and 10 bases separated the two germline ends. DNA of the CDR3: TGCAGTGCTATGGGCGAAAGCTCCTACAATGAGCAGTTCTTC. Its translation is CSAMGESSYNEQFF.

This clonotype has just a few counts. The rearrangement links TRBV7-9 to TRBJ2-5; D remains ambiguous. The CDR3 totals 15 residues. Deletions cut 7 bases from V and 2 bases from J, with 17 bases between. Germline CDR1 reads SEHNR; CDR2 reads FQNEAQ (reference sequence). The CDR3 is CASTFLRAVQETQYF. In DNA, the CDR3 is TGTGCCAGCACCTTCTTACGGGCAGTTCAAGAGACCCAGTACTTC. Drawing the rest from reference TRBV7-9 and TRBJ2-5, the complete variable domain is DTGVSQNPRHKITKRGQNVTFRCDPISEHNRLYWYRQTLGQGPEFLTYFQNEAQLEKSRLLSDRFSAERPKGSFSTLEIQRTEQGDSAMYLCASTFLRAVQETQYFGPGTRLLVL.

About this clonotype itself: A junction boundary mismatches the germline segment, possibly from a read error. This chain connects TRBV3-1 to TRBJ1-6; the D gene is possibly TRBD1 (5 bases). CDR1 LGHDT and CDR2 YNNKEL come from the germline V gene (reference sequence). CDR3 size: 17 residues. CDR3 protein: CTSSGQGSYQYNSPLHF. The CDR3 DNA is TGTACCAGCAGCGGTCAGGGCTCCTACCAATATAATTCACCCCTCCACTTT.

V and J are TRBV5-1 and TRBJ2-7; maybe TRBD2 (6 bases). The CDR3 is made up of 13 amino acids. Germline CDR1 reads SGHRS; CDR2 reads YFSETQ. V was clipped by 5 bases and J by 0 bases, with 9 bases between them. The CDR3 loop reads CASREGPSYEQYF. CDR3 DNA: TGCGCCAGCAGGGAGGGCCCCTCCTACGAGCAGTACTTC.

The chain links TRBV6-5 to TRBJ2-2; no definite D call. The CDR3 is 16 amino acids. Germline loops: CDR1 MNHEY, CDR2 SVGAGI. Trimming shortened V by 0 bases and J by 0 bases, and 8 bases separated the two germline ends. CDR3 bases: TGTGCCAGCAGTTACTCCCGGGCCGCGAACACCGGGGAGCTGTTTTTT. Its protein product is CASSYSRAANTGELFF.

This clonotype was observed a handful of times. The CDR3 bases are TGTGCCAGCAGTACTAGCAATGAGCAGTTCTTC. Amino acids: CASSTSNEQFF. This chain connects TRBV2 to TRBJ2-1; D is possibly TRBD2 (5 bases). V was clipped by 5 bases and J by 6 bases, with 5 bases between them. Germline CDR1 SNHLY, CDR2 FYNNEI. CDR3 length: 11 residues. The complete variable domain, with remaining parts taken from reference TRBV2 and TRBJ2-1, reads EPEVTQTPSHQVTQMGQEVILRCVPISNHLYFYWYRQILGQKVEFLVSFYNNEISEKSEIFDDQFSVERPDGSNFTLKIRSTKLEDSAMYFCASSTSNEQFFGPGTRLTVL.

This chain links TRBV9 with TRBJ2-7; the match to TRBD2 covers 9 bases. CDR1 and CDR2 from the germline V gene are SGDLS and YYNGEE. The CDR3 runs to 15 residues. Losses at the gene ends were 3 bases for V and 2 bases for J; bases not matched to a gene: 6. The CDR3 DNA follows: TGTGCCAGCAGCGCCAGCGGGAGGCCAACCTACGAGCAGTACTTC. Translation: CASSASGRPTYEQYF. Full variable domain (rest looked up from reference TRBV9 and TRBJ2-7): DSGVTQTPKHLITATGQRVTLRCSPRSGDLSVYWYQQSLDQGLQFLIQYYNGEERAKGNILERFSAQQFPDLHSELNLSSLELGDSALYFCASSASGRPTYEQYFGPGTRLTVT.

The J gene is TRBJ2-3, the V gene TRBV5-1; D might be TRBD2 (5 bases). The CDR3 spans 15 residues. From germline, CDR1 is SGHRS and CDR2 YFSETQ. Deletions cut 6 bases from V and 9 bases from J, with 23 bases between. The CDR3 nucleotides are TGCGCCAGCACCCCAAGCCCGGGGTACCCGGACACGCAGTATTTT. Residues: CASTPSPGYPDTQYF.

This clonotype has just a few counts. This chain uses TRBV20-1 with TRBJ2-1; 12 bases fit TRBD2. The CDR3 covers 16 residues. Germline values: CDR1 DFQATT, CDR2 SNEGSKA (reference sequence). With V trimmed by 3 bases and J by 8 bases, 11 bases remained unmatched. The CDR3 nucleotides read TGCAGTGCTAGTGCGACTAGCGGGAGTCAGGGGTATGAGCAGTTCTTC. Translation: CSASATSGSQGYEQFF.